One T cell receptor (beta chain) is described in this entry. Assay used: immunoSEQ multiplex PCR; TCRdb lists only in-frame clones, some missing. The repertoire includes approximately 2.3 million clones, about 92% of them detected once, and 0.35% to 0.45% sits in the top ten. The data stem from a study of shared clonotypes between healthy human individuals. Study in general: Donors consisted of two women and three men between 18 and 49.

The V segment lost 6 bases and the J segment 3 bases; nucleotides outside the gene matches: 9. The CDR3 is 16 amino acids. Germline CDR1 reads SGHAT; CDR2 reads FQNNGV. The TCR sequence derives from a man in his late teens or twenties in good health. Some clones in this sample may be carry-over from other donors' samples. The sample was naive CD4+ T cells from PBMCs. Subset meaning: CD45RA+ positively selected. V gene TRBV11-2 combines with J gene TRBJ2-3; 10 bases fit TRBD2. CDR3 loop: CASRGSGRAPTDTQYF. Written as DNA, the CDR3 is TGTGCCAGCAGGGGAAGCGGGAGGGCCCCAACAGATACGCAGTATTTT.